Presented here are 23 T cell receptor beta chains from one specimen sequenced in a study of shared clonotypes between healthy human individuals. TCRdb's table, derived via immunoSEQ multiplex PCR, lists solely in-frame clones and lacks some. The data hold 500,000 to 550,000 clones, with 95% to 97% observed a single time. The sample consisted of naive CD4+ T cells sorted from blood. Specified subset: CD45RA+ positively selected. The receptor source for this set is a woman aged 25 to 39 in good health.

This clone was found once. CDR3 region: CASSKLNTEAFF. Written as DNA, the CDR3 is TGTGCCAGCAGCAAACTGAACACTGAAGCTTTCTTT. The J gene is TRBJ1-1, the V gene TRBV6-1; D ambiguous. The V and J ends lost 6 bases and 0 bases respectively, with 5 bases between them. The germline V gene encodes CDR1 MNHNS and CDR2 SASEGT. The CDR3 spans 12 residues.

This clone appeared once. The CDR3 DNA is TGCGCCAGCAGGCGGGGGCCGAGCACCGGGGAGCTGTTTTTT. This translates into CASRRGPSTGELFF. The chain couples TRBV4-1 to TRBJ2-2; weak D call: TRBD2 (7 bases). Germline loops: CDR1 MGHRA, CDR2 YSYEKL. This CDR3 is 14 amino acids long. V was pared by 6 bases and J by 4 bases, with 12 bases between.

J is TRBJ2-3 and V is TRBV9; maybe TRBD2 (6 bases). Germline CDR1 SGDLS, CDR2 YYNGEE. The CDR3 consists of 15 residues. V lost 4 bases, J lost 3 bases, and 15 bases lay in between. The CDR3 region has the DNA TGTGCCAGCAGCCGTGGAGGGAGTACGACAGATACGCAGTATTTT. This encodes CASSRGGSTTDTQYF.

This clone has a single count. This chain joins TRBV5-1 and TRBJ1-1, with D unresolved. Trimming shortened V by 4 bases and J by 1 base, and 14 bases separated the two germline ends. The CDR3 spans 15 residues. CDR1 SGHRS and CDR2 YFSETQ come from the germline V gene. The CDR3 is CASSKGWGANTEAFF. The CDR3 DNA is TGCGCCAGCAGCAAAGGGTGGGGAGCGAACACTGAAGCTTTCTTT.

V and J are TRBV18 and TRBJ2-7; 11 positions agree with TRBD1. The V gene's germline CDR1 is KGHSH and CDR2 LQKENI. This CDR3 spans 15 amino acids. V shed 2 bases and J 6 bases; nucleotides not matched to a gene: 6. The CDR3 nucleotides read TGTGCCAGCTCACCATCGGGACAGGGGGTAGGCGAGCAGTACTTC. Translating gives CASSPSGQGVGEQYF.

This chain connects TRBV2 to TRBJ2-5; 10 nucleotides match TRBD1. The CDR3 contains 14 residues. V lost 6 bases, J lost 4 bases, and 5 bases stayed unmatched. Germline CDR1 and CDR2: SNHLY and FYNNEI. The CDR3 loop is CASSRDRGRETQYF. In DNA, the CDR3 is TGTGCCAGCAGCCGGGACAGGGGTAGAGAGACCCAGTACTTC.

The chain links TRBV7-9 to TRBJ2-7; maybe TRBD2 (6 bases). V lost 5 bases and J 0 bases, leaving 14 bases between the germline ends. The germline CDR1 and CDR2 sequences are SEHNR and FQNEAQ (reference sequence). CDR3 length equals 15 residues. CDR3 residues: CASSRASGGSYEQYF. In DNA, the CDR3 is TGTGCCAGCAGCCGCGCCTCCGGGGGCTCCTACGAGCAGTACTTC.

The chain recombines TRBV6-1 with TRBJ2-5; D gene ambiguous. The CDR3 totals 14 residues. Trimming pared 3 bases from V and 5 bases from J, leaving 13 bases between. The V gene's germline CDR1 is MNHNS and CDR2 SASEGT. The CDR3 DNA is TGTGCCAGCAGTGATTCTCTTTTTGAGGAGACCCAGTACTTC. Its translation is CASSDSLFEETQYF.

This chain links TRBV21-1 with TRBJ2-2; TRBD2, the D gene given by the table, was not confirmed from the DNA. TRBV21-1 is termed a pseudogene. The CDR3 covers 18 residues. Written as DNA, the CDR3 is TGTGCCAGCAGCAAAGTGTTGCGGGAGGGCCCCGACACCGGGGAGCTGTTTTTT. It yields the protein CASSKVLREGPDTGELFF.

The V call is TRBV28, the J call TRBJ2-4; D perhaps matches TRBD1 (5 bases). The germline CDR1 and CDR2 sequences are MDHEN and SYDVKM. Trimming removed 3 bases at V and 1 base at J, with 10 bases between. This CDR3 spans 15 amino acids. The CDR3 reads CASSLIAGAKNIQYF. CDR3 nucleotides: TGTGCCAGCAGTTTGATCGCAGGGGCCAAAAACATTCAGTACTTC.

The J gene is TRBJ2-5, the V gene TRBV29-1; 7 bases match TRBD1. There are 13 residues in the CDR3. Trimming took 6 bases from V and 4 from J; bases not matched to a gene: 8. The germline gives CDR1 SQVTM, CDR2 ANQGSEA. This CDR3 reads CSVQRGLGETQYF. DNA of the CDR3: TGCAGCGTGCAAAGGGGGCTGGGAGAGACCCAGTACTTC.

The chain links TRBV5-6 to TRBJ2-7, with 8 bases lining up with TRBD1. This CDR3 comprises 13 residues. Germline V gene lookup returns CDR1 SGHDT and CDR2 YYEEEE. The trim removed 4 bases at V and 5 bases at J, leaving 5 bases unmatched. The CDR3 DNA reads TGTGCCAGCAGCCGACTACAGGGGGACGAGCAGTACTTC. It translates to CASSRLQGDEQYF.

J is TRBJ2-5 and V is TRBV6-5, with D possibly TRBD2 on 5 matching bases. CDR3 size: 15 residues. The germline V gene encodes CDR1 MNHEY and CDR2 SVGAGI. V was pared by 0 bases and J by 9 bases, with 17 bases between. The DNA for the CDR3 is TGTGCCAGCAGTTACTCTAAGCGGTCTGTGGGGTCCCAGTACTTC. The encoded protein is CASSYSKRSVGSQYF.

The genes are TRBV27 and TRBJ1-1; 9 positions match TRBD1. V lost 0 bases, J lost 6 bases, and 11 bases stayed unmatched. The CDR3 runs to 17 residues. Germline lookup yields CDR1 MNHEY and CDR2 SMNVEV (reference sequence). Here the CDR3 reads CASSLSLSRTGAAEAFF. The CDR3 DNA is TGTGCCAGCAGTTTATCGCTCTCACGGACAGGGGCCGCTGAAGCTTTCTTT.

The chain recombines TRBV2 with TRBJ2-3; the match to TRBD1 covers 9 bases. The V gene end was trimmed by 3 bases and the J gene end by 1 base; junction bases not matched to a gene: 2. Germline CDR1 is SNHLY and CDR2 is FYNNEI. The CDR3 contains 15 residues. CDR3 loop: CASSDRDRGTDTQYF. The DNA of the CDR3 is TGTGCCAGCAGTGACCGGGACAGGGGCACAGATACGCAGTATTTT.

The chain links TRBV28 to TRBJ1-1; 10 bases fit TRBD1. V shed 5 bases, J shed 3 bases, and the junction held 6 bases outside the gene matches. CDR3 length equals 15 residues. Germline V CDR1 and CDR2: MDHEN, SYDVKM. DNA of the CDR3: TGTGCCAGCAGTACAAGCGGACAGGGGGACACTGAAGCTTTCTTT. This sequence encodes CASSTSGQGDTEAFF.

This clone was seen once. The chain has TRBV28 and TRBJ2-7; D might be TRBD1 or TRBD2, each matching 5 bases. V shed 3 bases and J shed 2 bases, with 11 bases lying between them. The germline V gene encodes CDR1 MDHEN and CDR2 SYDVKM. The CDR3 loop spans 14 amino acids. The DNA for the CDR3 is TGTGCCAGCAGTTTTGAATGGGGGACCTACGAGCAGTACTTC. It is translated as CASSFEWGTYEQYF.

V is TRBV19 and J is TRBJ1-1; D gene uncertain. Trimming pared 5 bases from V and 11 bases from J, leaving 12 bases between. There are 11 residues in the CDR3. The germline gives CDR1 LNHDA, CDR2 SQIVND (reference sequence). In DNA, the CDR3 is TGTGCCAGTAGTGTACAGAGGATTGCTTTCTTT. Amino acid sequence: CASSVQRIAFF. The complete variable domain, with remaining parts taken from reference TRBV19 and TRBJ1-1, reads DGGITQSPKYLFRKEGQNVTLSCEQNLNHDAMYWYRQDPGQGLRLIYYSQIVNDFQKGDIAEGYSVSREKKESFPLTVTSAQKNPTAFYLCASSVQRIAFFGQGTRLTVV.

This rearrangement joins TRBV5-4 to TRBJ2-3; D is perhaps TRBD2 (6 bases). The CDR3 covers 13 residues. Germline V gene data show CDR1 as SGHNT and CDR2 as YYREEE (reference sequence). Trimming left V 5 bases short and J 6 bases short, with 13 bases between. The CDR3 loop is CASSRGSGDTQYF. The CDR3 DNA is TGTGCCAGCAGTCGGGGGAGTGGGGATACGCAGTATTTT.

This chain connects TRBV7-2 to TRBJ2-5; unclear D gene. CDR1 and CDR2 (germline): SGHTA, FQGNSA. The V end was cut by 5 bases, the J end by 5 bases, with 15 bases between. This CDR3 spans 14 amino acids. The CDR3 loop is CASSPGRDGETQYF. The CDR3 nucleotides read TGTGCCAGCAGCCCAGGTCGCGATGGGGAGACCCAGTACTTC. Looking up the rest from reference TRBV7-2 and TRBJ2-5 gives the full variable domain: GAGVSQSPSNKVTEKGKDVELRCDPISGHTALYWYRQSLGQGLEFLIYFQGNSAPDKSGLPSDRFSAERTGGSVSTLTIQRTQQEDSAVYLCASSPGRDGETQYFGPGTRLLVL.

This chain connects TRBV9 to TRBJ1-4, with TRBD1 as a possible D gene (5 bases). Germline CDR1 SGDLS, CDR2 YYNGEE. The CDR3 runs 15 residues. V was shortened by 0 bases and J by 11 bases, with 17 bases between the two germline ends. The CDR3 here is CASSVGGAGFGKLFF. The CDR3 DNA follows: TGTGCCAGCAGCGTAGGGGGCGCAGGTTTTGGGAAACTGTTTTTT.

The DNA for the CDR3 is TGTGCCAGCAGTGGGCCCGCGGGACAGTTCTATGGCTACACCTTC. Translated, it gives CASSGPAGQFYGYTF. This rearrangement joins TRBV6-1 to TRBJ1-2; 7 bases map to TRBD1. Trimming cost V 4 bases and J 4 bases; bases outside gene matches: 9. The CDR3 consists of 15 residues. CDR1 and CDR2 (germline): MNHNS, SASEGT.

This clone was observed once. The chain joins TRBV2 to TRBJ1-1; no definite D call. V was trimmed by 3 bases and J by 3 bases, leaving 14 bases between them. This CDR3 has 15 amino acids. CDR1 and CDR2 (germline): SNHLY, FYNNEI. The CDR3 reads CASSEGLLAYTEAFF. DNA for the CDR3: TGTGCCAGCAGTGAGGGCCTACTAGCCTACACTGAAGCTTTCTTT.